One and the same sample provided the 32 T cell receptor beta chains below, sequenced in a study of blood T cells in healthy people across ages. The authors ran a second PCR of about 7 to 11 cycles using a sample-barcoded 5' primer and a J-beta primer mix. MiXCR, run by TCRdb on the 5' RACE reads, gives a single entry per CDR3 protein. The sample has about 650,000 distinct CDR3 sequences; about 32% are singletons. Sequenced sample: blood. The source is a woman at least 80 years old in good health.

In its sample, this clonotype was seen many times. V gene TRBV18 combines with J gene TRBJ2-7, with D maybe TRBD1 (6 bases). The length of the CDR3 is 15 residues. The V gene's germline CDR1 is KGHSH and CDR2 LQKENI. Trimming removed 0 bases from V and 7 bases from J, with 16 bases in between. The CDR3 spells CASSPPATGRYEQYF. The CDR3 coding sequence is TGTGCCAGCTCACCACCGGCAACAGGGAGATATGAGCAGTACTTC.

This clonotype was observed many times. The chain employs TRBV28 and TRBJ2-5; D is perhaps TRBD2 (5 bases). The germline gives CDR1 MDHEN, CDR2 SYDVKM. The V end lost 5 bases, the J end lost 4 bases, and 11 bases lay between the germline ends. The CDR3 is made up of 13 amino acids. The CDR3 here is CASSAPSRETQYF. CDR3 DNA sequence: TGTGCCAGCAGTGCACCTAGCAGAGAGACCCAGTACTTC.

This clonotype has at least ten counts. J is TRBJ2-7 and V is TRBV2; no firm D call. CDR3 size: 12 residues. Germline-derived CDR1 and CDR2 are SNHLY and FYNNEI. V lost 4 bases, J lost 0 bases, and 4 bases lay in between. In nucleotides, the CDR3 is TGTGCCAGCAGTGTGGGCTCCTACGAGCAGTACTTC. Encoded protein: CASSVGSYEQYF.

The chain joins TRBV20-1 to TRBJ1-1; TRBD1 is a possible D gene (5 bases). Looked up from germline, CDR1 is DFQATT and CDR2 is SNEGSKA (reference sequence). The CDR3 spans 14 residues. Between the trimmed V and J ends, which lost 3 bases and 8 bases, there was a span of 19 bases. CDR3 amino acids: CSASEADTISEAFF. The CDR3 coding sequence is TGCAGTGCTAGTGAGGCGGACACGATATCAGAAGCTTTCTTT.

The J gene is TRBJ2-5, the V gene TRBV4-1; D may be TRBD1 or TRBD2 (6 bases each). Germline CDR1 MGHRA, CDR2 YSYEKL. V was clipped by 3 bases and J by 2 bases, with 10 bases between them. This CDR3 has 14 residues. CDR3 loop: CASSQGGQQETQYF. The CDR3 DNA is TGCGCCAGCAGCCAGGGAGGACAGCAAGAGACCCAGTACTTC.

The V and J genes are TRBV5-4 and TRBJ2-5, with a tentative D call TRBD2 (6 bases). V was trimmed by 0 bases and J by 0 bases, leaving 9 bases between them. This CDR3 is 15 amino acids long. Germline V CDR1 and CDR2: SGHNT, YYREEE (reference sequence). CDR3: CASSLDGGYQETQYF. CDR3 in DNA: TGTGCCAGCAGCTTGGATGGGGGGTACCAAGAGACCCAGTACTTC.

In this sample, this clonotype turned up many times. J is TRBJ1-2 and V is TRBV7-2, with TRBD1 identical over 8 bases. The V gene's germline CDR1 is SGHTA and CDR2 FQGNSA. The J segment lost 0 bases and the V segment lost 5 bases, leaving 5 bases of the junction unmatched. The CDR3 runs to 15 residues. The DNA of the CDR3 is TGTGCCAGCAGCCCTGGACAGGGAGCTAACTATGGCTACACCTTC. Translated, it gives CASSPGQGANYGYTF.

This clonotype was detected many times. V is TRBV4-3 and J is TRBJ1-4; a possible D gene is TRBD1 (6 bases). The CDR3 has 17 residues. Germline CDR1 is LGHNA and CDR2 is YSLEER. The V and J ends lost 6 bases and 0 bases respectively, with 17 bases between them. In DNA, the CDR3 is TGCGCCAGCAGTCTCAACAGGGTTCCTGCAACTAATGAAAAACTGTTTTTT. The encoded protein is CASSLNRVPATNEKLFF.

The chain couples TRBV7-2 to TRBJ2-3; 14 bases agree with TRBD2. J was trimmed by 0 bases and V by 5 bases; bases with no gene match: 13. Germline V CDR1 and CDR2: SGHTA, FQGNSA. The CDR3 covers 20 residues. The CDR3 DNA reads as TGTGCCAGCAGCCGCCCTACCCCGGGACTAGCGGGAGTTAGCACAGATACGCAGTATTTT. Amino acids: CASSRPTPGLAGVSTDTQYF.

As for this clonotype: An end of the junction does not agree with germline; a read error may underlie this. The chain couples TRBV5-1 to TRBJ2-1; unclear D gene. CDR1 and CDR2 from the germline V gene are SGHRS and YFSETQ. This CDR3 spans 17 amino acids. CDR3 coding DNA: TGCGCCAGCAGCCTGTTGGGGTGGGGTTCCCCGCACAATGAGCGGTTCTTC. This translates into CASSLLGWGSPHNERFF.

This clonotype was seen many times. This chain connects TRBV6-6 to TRBJ2-1, with 11 bases matching TRBD1. Germline lookup yields CDR1 MNHNY and CDR2 SVGAGI (reference sequence). J gave up 1 base and V 4 bases, and 3 bases lay outside the gene matches. The CDR3 totals 16 residues. This CDR3 reads CASSLGDRGSYNEQFF. Written as DNA, the CDR3 is TGTGCCAGCAGTTTAGGGGACAGGGGGTCCTACAATGAGCAGTTCTTC.

This clonotype was seen repeatedly, ten times or more. The chain links TRBV20-1 to TRBJ1-6; 12 bases line up with TRBD1. Germline CDR1 is DFQATT and CDR2 is SNEGSKA (reference sequence). The junction had 8 bases not matched to a gene; V was cut back by 5 bases and J by 0 bases. The CDR3 has 18 amino acids. This CDR3 reads CSAGGQGASSSYNSPLHF. The CDR3 DNA sequence: TGCAGTGCTGGGGGACAGGGGGCCTCGAGCTCCTATAATTCACCCCTCCACTTT.

This clonotype was seen a few times. This may be a read error: a much more frequent sequence differs by one nucleotide. V usage is TRBV12-3 or TRBV12-4 and J usage is TRBJ2-4; D is unresolved. The DNA end is more similar to TRBJ2-7, so the J call may be wrong. The CDR3 length is 13 residues. CDR3 protein: CASSLATCGEQYF. The CDR3 nucleotides read TGTGCCAGCAGTTTAGCAACATGCGGCGAGCAGTACTTC.

This clonotype was observed a handful of times. The V call is TRBV28, the J call TRBJ1-4; no reliable D call. The CDR3 runs to 12 residues. V lost 1 base to trimming and J lost 10 bases, with 7 bases between them. From germline, CDR1 is MDHEN and CDR2 SYDVKM. CDR3 DNA sequence: TGTGCCAGCAGTTTATTTAATAGAAAACTGTTTTTT. Translation: CASSLFNRKLFF. The full variable domain, completed using reference TRBV28 and TRBJ1-4, is DVKVTQSSRYLVKRTGEKVFLECVQDMDHENMFWYRQDPGLGLRLIYFSYDVKMKEKGDIPEGYSVSREKKERFSLILESASTNQTSMYLCASSLFNRKLFFGSGTQLSVL.

At least ten counts were recorded for this clonotype. This chain connects TRBV20-1 to TRBJ1-6; D might be TRBD1 (5 bases). Trimming took off 0 bases at V and 7 bases at J, with 13 bases between the two ends. The germline V gene has CDR1 DFQATT and CDR2 SNEGSKA (reference sequence). The CDR3 covers 15 residues. CDR3 sequence reads: CSARERQGENSPLHF. The CDR3 DNA reads TGCAGTGCTAGAGAGCGGCAGGGAGAGAATTCACCCCTCCACTTT.

This clonotype was picked up many times. This chain connects TRBV6-5 to TRBJ2-5; TRBD1 matches at 8 bases. The germline V gene encodes CDR1 MNHEY and CDR2 SVGAGI. V lost 6 bases, J lost 4 bases, and 7 bases stayed unmatched. The CDR3 sequence is 14 residues long. The CDR3: CASSQAGGAETQYF. In DNA form, the CDR3 reads TGTGCCAGCAGCCAAGCAGGGGGCGCAGAGACCCAGTACTTC.

Notes on this clonotype: With a much larger clone just one base away, this may be a read error. V gene TRBV28 combines with J gene TRBJ2-1, with D perhaps TRBD1 (6 bases). CDR1 is MDHEN and CDR2 is SYDVKM in the germline V gene. The CDR3 is made up of 16 amino acids. Trimming shortened V by 2 bases and J by 10 bases, and 21 bases separated the two germline ends. The CDR3 here is CASSLSSQGLSYEQFF. Written as DNA, the CDR3 is TGTGCCAGCAGTTTAAGTAGTCAGGGGCTCTCCTACGAGCAGTTCTTC.

In the case of this clonotype: A much bigger clone sits one base away, suggesting this may be a read error. The chain uses TRBV30 and TRBJ2-3; D gene unclear. Trimming cost V 3 bases and J 0 bases, with 4 bases left between them. CDR3 length: 12 residues. In germline, CDR1 is GTSNPN, CDR2 SVGIG (reference sequence). The CDR3 bases are TGTGCCTGGAGGAGAAGCACAGATACGCAGTATTTT. The encoded protein is CAWRRSTDTQYF.

V is TRBV4-3 and J is TRBJ2-5, with TRBD2 matching over 7 bases. Germline lookup yields CDR1 LGHNA and CDR2 YSLEER. This CDR3 comprises 16 residues. J gave up 9 bases and V 3 bases, and 16 bases lay outside the gene matches. The CDR3 sequence: CASSQDSAGVAQAQYF. The CDR3, as DNA: TGCGCCAGCAGCCAGGACTCGGCGGGGGTCGCGCAGGCCCAGTACTTC.

As concerns this clonotype: A much larger clone lies a single base off, so this may be a read error. V is TRBV15 and J is TRBJ2-1; 13 nucleotides match TRBD2. The tail of the sequence fits TRBJ2-7 better, so the J call may be wrong. CDR1 is LNHNV and CDR2 is YYDKDF in the germline V gene (reference sequence). The CDR3 extends over 18 amino acids. The CDR3 loop reads CATSRLLRTSGSYNEQYF. The DNA of the CDR3 is TGTGCCACCAGCAGACTACTGAGGACTAGCGGGAGTTACAATGAGCAGTACTTC.

Worth noting for this clonotype: The junction and the germline gene differ at one end; a read error may be behind it. The CDR3, as DNA: TGCGCCAGCAGTGCTATGGCAGAGTACACCGGGGAGCAGTTTTTT. This sequence encodes CASSAMAEYTGEQFF. This chain uses TRBV5-1 with TRBJ2-2; a possible D gene is TRBD2 (5 bases). CDR1 is SGHRS and CDR2 is YFSETQ in the germline V gene. The CDR3 is 15 residues long.

For this clonotype: One end of the junction is discordant with germline, which a read error may explain. The gene calls are TRBV5-1 and TRBJ2-4; the D is unclear. The CDR3 runs 12 residues. Per germline, CDR1 SGHRS and CDR2 YFSETQ. For the CDR3, the DNA is TGCGCCAGCCGCTTGCAGTCCTATGAGCAGTACTTC. It codes for CASRLQSYEQYF.

This clonotype was seen at least ten times. V is TRBV7-3 and J is TRBJ2-3; D perhaps matches TRBD2 (5 bases). This CDR3 contains 14 residues. CDR1 and CDR2 (germline): SGHTA, FQGTGA. Trimming took off 1 base at V and 0 bases at J, with 5 bases between the two ends. The CDR3 coding sequence is TGTGCCAGCAGCTTAAGGACTAGCACAGATACGCAGTATTTT. Translation: CASSLRTSTDTQYF.

This chain joins TRBV7-2 and TRBJ1-2; a weak D match, TRBD1 (5 bases). Per the germline V gene, CDR1 is SGHTA and CDR2 is FQGNSA. The CDR3 is 14 amino acids. V dropped 5 bases and J dropped 8 bases, with 18 bases sitting between them. The CDR3 loop is CASSTRPRGSGYTF. The CDR3 DNA follows: TGTGCCAGCAGCACCCGCCCTCGGGGGAGCGGCTACACCTTC. Full variable domain (missing parts from reference TRBV7-2 and TRBJ1-2): GAGVSQSPSNKVTEKGKDVELRCDPISGHTALYWYRQSLGQGLEFLIYFQGNSAPDKSGLPSDRFSAERTGGSVSTLTIQRTQQEDSAVYLCASSTRPRGSGYTFGSGTRLTVV.

Details on this clonotype: This sequence may be a read error, since a much larger clone differs from it by one base. The J gene is TRBJ1-2, the V gene TRBV15; D call uncertain. The CDR3 totals 14 residues. Trimming shortened V by 0 bases and J by 3 bases, and 8 bases separated the two germline ends. CDR1 is LNHNV, CDR2 YYDKDF, per germline (reference sequence). CDR3 loop: CATSRDQPDYGYTF. In nucleotides, the CDR3 is TGTGCCACCAGCAGAGATCAGCCAGACTATGGCTACACCTTC.

This chain joins TRBV6-5 and TRBJ2-7; D may correspond to TRBD1 or TRBD2 (6 bases each). CDR1 is MNHEY and CDR2 is SVGAGI in the germline V gene. Between the trimmed V and J ends, which lost 3 bases and 0 bases, there was a span of 15 bases. This CDR3 is 16 amino acids long. The CDR3 DNA reads TGTGCCAGCAGTTATGGAGGGGGTTATGGCTCCTACGAGCAGTACTTC. This encodes CASSYGGGYGSYEQYF.

As regards this clonotype: A much bigger clone sits one base away, suggesting this may be a read error. V gene TRBV12-3 or TRBV12-4 combines with J gene TRBJ2-1, with 12 positions matching TRBD2. The CDR3 is 16 amino acids. CDR3 amino acids: CASSRRTSGATNGQFF. Here the CDR3 DNA reads TGTGCCAGCAGTCGTAGGACTAGCGGGGCCACCAATGGGCAGTTCTTC.

The V and J genes are TRBV7-2 and TRBJ2-1; no reliable D call. Germline CDR1 is SGHTA and CDR2 is FQGNSA. The CDR3 length is 15 residues. The V end lost 1 base, the J end lost 6 bases, and 13 bases lay between the germline ends. For the CDR3, the DNA is TGTGCCAGCAGCTTAGACTTGGCTAGTAGCAATGAGCAGTTCTTC. This gives the protein CASSLDLASSNEQFF.

This clonotype appeared many times. The rearrangement uses TRBV27 and TRBJ2-3; D not resolved. V lost 0 bases, J lost 0 bases, and 4 bases lay in between. Germline V gene data show CDR1 as MNHEY and CDR2 as SMNVEV (reference sequence). This CDR3 spans 14 amino acids. CDR3 nucleotides: TGTGCCAGCAGTTTATCTGGTAGCACAGATACGCAGTATTTT. It yields the protein CASSLSGSTDTQYF.

This clonotype has a count of ten or more. V gene TRBV5-1 combines with J gene TRBJ2-1; D is ambiguous. The CDR3 has 13 amino acids. Germline V gene data show CDR1 as SGHRS and CDR2 as YFSETQ. With 0 bases removed from V and 7 bases from J, the gap between germline ends came to 8 bases. The CDR3 sequence: CASSLALGNEQFF. The CDR3 bases are TGCGCCAGCAGCTTGGCTCTGGGGAATGAGCAGTTCTTC.

The V gene is TRBV12-3 or TRBV12-4, the J gene TRBJ2-4; D is possibly TRBD1 (6 bases). This CDR3 has 14 amino acids. V shed 7 bases and J shed 6 bases, with 16 bases lying between them. The DNA for the CDR3 is TGTGCCAGCACCAAGGCAGGGGCGGGAAACATTCAGTACTTC. This translates into CASTKAGAGNIQYF.

This clonotype was counted only a few times. A much larger clone differs from this one at a single base, so this may be a read error. The CDR3 protein is CASSLVASGYNEQYF. CDR3 nucleotides: TGTGCCAGCAGCTTAGTCGCTAGCGGATACAATGAGCAGTACTTC. The rearrangement links TRBV7-2 to TRBJ2-7; 7 bases fit TRBD2. This CDR3 comprises 15 residues. Trimming at V came to 1 base and at J to 7 bases, leaving 10 bases not matched to a gene. The germline CDR1 and CDR2 sequences are SGHTA and FQGNSA.